The 5 T cell receptor beta chains below come from one sample, sequenced in a study of shared clonotypes between healthy human individuals. Only in-frame clones appear in the TCRdb table, and some are missing; sequencing was by immunoSEQ multiplex PCR. The table has about 530,000 clones, 90% to 96% seen once. Sample: naive CD4+ T cells sorted from blood. The subset is: CD45RA+ positively selected. Every receptor here comes from a woman in her twenties or thirties in good health.

This chain links TRBV18 with TRBJ2-7; D assignment may be TRBD1 or TRBD2 (5 bases each). V was trimmed by 1 base and J by 4 bases, leaving 14 bases between them. Per germline, CDR1 KGHSH and CDR2 LQKENI. The CDR3 is 15 residues long. The CDR3 sequence: CASSPRGGPKYEQYF. The CDR3 DNA reads as TGTGCCAGCTCACCACGGGGCGGGCCGAAATACGAGCAGTACTTC.

The chain joins TRBV5-8 to TRBJ2-7; D uncertain. This CDR3 region has 11 residues. V dropped 5 bases and J dropped 3 bases, with 6 bases sitting between them. Germline assignment: CDR1 SGHTS and CDR2 YDEGEE. The CDR3 sequence is CASSGVYEQYF. The DNA of the CDR3 is TGTGCCAGCAGTGGGGTCTACGAGCAGTACTTC.

This sequence joins TRBV19 and TRBJ1-4, with D unclear. The CDR3 covers 14 residues. Germline-derived CDR1 and CDR2 are LNHDA and SQIVND (reference sequence). V lost 4 bases and J lost 3, with 9 bases in between. The CDR3 here is CASSRRYSNEKLFF. The DNA for the CDR3 is TGTGCCAGTAGTAGACGTTATTCTAATGAAAAACTGTTTTTT. The variable domain in full, with the rest retrieved from reference TRBV19 and TRBJ1-4, is DGGITQSPKYLFRKEGQNVTLSCEQNLNHDAMYWYRQDPGQGLRLIYYSQIVNDFQKGDIAEGYSVSREKKESFPLTVTSAQKNPTAFYLCASSRRYSNEKLFFGSGTQLSVL.

CDR3 sequence (DNA): TGTGCCAGCAGAGGACAGGTTAGCAATCAGCCCCAGCATTTT. This translates into CASRGQVSNQPQHF. The chain is built from TRBV6-1 and TRBJ1-5; 7 bases agree with TRBD1. The CDR3 is 14 amino acids. V was clipped by 6 bases and J by 0 bases; unmatched bases: 2. The germline gives CDR1 MNHNS, CDR2 SASEGT.

The V and J genes are TRBV7-9 and TRBJ1-4; D unresolved. The CDR3 runs 17 residues. Trimming stripped 7 bases from V and 5 bases from J, with 23 bases between. Germline V gene data show CDR1 as SEHNR and CDR2 as FQNEAQ (reference sequence). The CDR3 DNA follows: TGTGCCAGCACAAGAACTTCCCCGGGGAGATACAATGAAAAACTGTTTTTT. Its protein product is CASTRTSPGRYNEKLFF.